The entry below gives a single T cell receptor (beta chain) sequence along with its context. This CDR3 region has 14 residues. Per germline, CDR1 SGHNT and CDR2 YYREEE (reference sequence). The ends were cut back, 0 bases at V and 5 bases at J, with 11 bases in the middle. TCRdb's copy holds only in-frame clones and misses some; the assay was immunoSEQ multiplex PCR. The sample shows about 100,000 clones, 90% of them seen only once. This sample stems from a study of blood T cell repertoires in COVID-19. Study as a whole: COVID-19 samples collected from the United States, Italy and Spain covered acute and convalescent phases.

The clonotype was recovered from a man aged 60 to 75 with acute or convalescent COVID-19. This sequence joins TRBV5-4 and TRBJ1-2; no clear D gene. The sample taken for sequencing was peripheral blood. CDR3 DNA sequence: TGTGCCAGCAGCTTGGGGTACACTACTTATGGCTACACCTTC. It specifies CASSLGYTTYGYTF.